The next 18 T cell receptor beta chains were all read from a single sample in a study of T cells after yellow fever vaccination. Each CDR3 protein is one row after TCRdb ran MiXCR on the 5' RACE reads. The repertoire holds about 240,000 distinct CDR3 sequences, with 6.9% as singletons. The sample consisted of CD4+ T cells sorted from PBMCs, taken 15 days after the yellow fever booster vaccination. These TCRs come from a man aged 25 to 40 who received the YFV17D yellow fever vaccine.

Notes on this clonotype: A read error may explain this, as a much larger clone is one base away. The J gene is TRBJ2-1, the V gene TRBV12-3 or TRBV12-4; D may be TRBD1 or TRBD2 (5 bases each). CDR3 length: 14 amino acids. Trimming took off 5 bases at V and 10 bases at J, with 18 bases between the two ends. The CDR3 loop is CASSQGPALTEQFF. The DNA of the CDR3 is TGTGCCAGCAGTCAGGGACCAGCGCTAACAGAGCAGTTCTTC.

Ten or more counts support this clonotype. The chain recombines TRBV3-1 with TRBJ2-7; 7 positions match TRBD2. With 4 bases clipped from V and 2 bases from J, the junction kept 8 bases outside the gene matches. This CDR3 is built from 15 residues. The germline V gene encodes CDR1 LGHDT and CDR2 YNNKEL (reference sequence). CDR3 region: CASSRDGRETYEQYF. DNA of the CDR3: TGTGCCAGCAGCCGAGACGGGCGGGAGACCTACGAGCAGTACTTC.

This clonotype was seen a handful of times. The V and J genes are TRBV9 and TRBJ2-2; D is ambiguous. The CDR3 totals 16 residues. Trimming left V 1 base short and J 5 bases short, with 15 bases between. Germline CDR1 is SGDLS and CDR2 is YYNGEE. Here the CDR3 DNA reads TGTGCCAGCAGCGTAAGCGCCACAAGTAGTACCGGGGAGCTGTTTTTT. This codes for CASSVSATSSTGELFF.

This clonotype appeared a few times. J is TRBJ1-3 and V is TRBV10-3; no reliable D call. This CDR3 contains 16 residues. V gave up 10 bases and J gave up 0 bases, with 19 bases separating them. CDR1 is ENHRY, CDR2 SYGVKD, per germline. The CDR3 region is CATRHSDPSSGNTIYF. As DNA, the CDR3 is TGTGCCACACGCCACTCAGATCCGTCCTCTGGAAACACCATATATTTT.

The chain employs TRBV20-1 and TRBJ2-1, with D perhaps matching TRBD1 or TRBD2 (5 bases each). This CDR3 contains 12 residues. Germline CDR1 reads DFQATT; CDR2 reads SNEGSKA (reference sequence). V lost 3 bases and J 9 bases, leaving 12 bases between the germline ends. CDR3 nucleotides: TGCAGTGCTAGTCAGACTGGGGGTGAGCAGTTCTTC. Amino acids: CSASQTGGEQFF.

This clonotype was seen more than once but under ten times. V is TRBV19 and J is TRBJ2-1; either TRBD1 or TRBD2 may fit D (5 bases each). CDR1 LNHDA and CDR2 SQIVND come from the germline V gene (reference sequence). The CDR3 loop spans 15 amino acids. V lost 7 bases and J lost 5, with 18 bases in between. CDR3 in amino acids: CASNIWGSGHNEQFF. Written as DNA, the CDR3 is TGTGCCAGTAACATCTGGGGGTCTGGACACAATGAGCAGTTCTTC.

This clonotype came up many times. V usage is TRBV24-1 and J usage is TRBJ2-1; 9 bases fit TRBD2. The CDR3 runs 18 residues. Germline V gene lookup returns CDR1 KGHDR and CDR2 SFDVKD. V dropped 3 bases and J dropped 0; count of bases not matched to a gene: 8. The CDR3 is CATSDEVGGRASYNEQFF. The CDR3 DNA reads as TGTGCCACCAGTGATGAGGTTGGCGGGAGGGCCTCCTACAATGAGCAGTTCTTC.

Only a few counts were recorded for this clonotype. CDR3 in DNA: TGTGCCAGCAGCTTAGTTGTGGGAGTAAGCGAGCAGTACTTC. Translating gives CASSLVVGVSEQYF. V is TRBV7-2 and J is TRBJ2-7; possibly TRBD2 for D (5 bases). This CDR3 is 14 amino acids long. V was trimmed by 1 base and J by 6 bases, leaving 13 bases between them. Germline CDR1 and CDR2: SGHTA and FQGNSA.

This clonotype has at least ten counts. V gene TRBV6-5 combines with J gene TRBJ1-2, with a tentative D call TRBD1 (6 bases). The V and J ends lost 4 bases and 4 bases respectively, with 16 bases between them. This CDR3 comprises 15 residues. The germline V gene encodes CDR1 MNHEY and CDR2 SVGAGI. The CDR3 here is CASSSGGGHLYGYTF. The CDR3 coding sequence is TGTGCCAGCAGTTCTGGGGGCGGGCACCTCTATGGCTACACCTTC.

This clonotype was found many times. CDR3 protein: CASSLGPLGETQYF. For the CDR3, the DNA is TGTGCCAGCAGCCTAGGACCCTTGGGGGAGACCCAGTACTTC. V usage is TRBV7-8 and J usage is TRBJ2-5, with unresolved D. Deletions cut 5 bases from V and 5 bases from J, with 15 bases between. The CDR3 length is 14 residues. CDR1 and CDR2 (germline): SGHVS, FQNEAQ. The variable domain in full, with the rest retrieved from reference TRBV7-8 and TRBJ2-5, is GAGVSQSPRYKVAKRGQDVALRCDPISGHVSLFWYQQALGQGPEFLTYFQNEAQLDKSGLPSDRFFAERPEGSVSTLKIQRTQQEDSAVYLCASSLGPLGETQYFGPGTRLLVL.

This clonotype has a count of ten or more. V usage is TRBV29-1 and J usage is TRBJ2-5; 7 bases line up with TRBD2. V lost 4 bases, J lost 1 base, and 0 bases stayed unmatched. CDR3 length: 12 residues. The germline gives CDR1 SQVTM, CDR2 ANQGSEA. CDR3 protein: CSVASGQETQYF. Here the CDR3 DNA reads TGCAGCGTTGCTAGCGGCCAAGAGACCCAGTACTTC.

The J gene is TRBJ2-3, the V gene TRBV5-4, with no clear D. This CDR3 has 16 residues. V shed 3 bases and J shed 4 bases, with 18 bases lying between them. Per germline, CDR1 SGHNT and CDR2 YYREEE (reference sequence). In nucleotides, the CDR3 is TGTGCCAGCAGCTATGACGTGGGGTCTCGCGCAGATACGCAGTATTTT. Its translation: CASSYDVGSRADTQYF.

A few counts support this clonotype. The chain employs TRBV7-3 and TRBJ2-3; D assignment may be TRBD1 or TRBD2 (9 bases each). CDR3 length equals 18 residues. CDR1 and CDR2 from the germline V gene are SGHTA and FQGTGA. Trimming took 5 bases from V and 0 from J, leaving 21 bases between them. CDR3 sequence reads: CASSPGQGTSPSTDTQYF. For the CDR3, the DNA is TGTGCCAGCAGCCCCGGACAGGGGACTAGCCCAAGCACAGATACGCAGTATTTT. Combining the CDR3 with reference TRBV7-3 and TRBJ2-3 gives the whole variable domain GAGVSQTPSNKVTEKGKYVELRCDPISGHTALYWYRQSLGQGPEFLIYFQGTGAADDSGLPNDRFFAVRPEGSVSTLKIQRTERGDSAVYLCASSPGQGTSPSTDTQYFGPGTRLTVL.

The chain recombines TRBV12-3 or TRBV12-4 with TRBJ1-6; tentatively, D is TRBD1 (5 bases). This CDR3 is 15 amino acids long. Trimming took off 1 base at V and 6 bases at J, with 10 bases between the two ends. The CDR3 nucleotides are TGTGCCAGCAGTTTAGGCGGGGCCGGTAATTCACCCCTCCACTTT. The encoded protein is CASSLGGAGNSPLHF.

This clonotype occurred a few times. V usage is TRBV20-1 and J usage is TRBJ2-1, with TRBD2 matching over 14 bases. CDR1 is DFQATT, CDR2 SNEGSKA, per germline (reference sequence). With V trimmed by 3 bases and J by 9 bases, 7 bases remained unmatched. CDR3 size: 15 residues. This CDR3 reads CSASPGLAGASEQFF. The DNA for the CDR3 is TGCAGTGCTAGCCCGGGACTAGCGGGAGCAAGTGAGCAGTTCTTC.

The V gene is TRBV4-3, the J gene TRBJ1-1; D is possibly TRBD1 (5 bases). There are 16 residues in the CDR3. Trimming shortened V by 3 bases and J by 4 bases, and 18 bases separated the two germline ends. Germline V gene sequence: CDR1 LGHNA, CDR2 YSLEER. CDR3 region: CASSQSSWGVGTEAFF. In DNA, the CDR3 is TGCGCCAGCAGCCAGAGCTCGTGGGGGGTGGGCACTGAAGCTTTCTTT.

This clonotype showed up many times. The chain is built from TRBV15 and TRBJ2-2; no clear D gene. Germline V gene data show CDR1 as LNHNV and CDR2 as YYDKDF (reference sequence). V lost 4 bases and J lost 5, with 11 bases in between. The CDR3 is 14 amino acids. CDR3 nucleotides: TGTGCCACCAGCATGTTAAGAGAAACCGGGGAGCTGTTTTTT. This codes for CATSMLRETGELFF.

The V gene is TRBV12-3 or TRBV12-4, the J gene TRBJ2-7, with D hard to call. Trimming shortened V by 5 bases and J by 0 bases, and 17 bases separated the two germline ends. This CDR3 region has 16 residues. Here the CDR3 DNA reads TGTGCCAGCAGTACGCCGTCGGCGTCCAGCTCCTACGAGCAGTACTTC. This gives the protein CASSTPSASSSYEQYF.